The T cell receptor beta chain under discussion was sequenced for a study of blood T cells in healthy people across ages. V shed 10 bases, J shed 0 bases, and the junction held 3 bases outside the gene matches. CDR3 size: 12 residues. Germline lookup yields CDR1 MDHEN and CDR2 SYDVKM. General observations from the study: Estimates of total diversity, which came from one million sequenced T cells, were considered to be underestimates. Older age coincided with a roughly linear decline in TCR beta diversity per million T cells.

The donors, all healthy, were Caucasians living in Russia, aged roughly 6 to 100. In the case of this clonotype: Its antigen is still unknown.

A second roughly 7 to 12 cycle PCR used barcoded and J-beta primers. Each cDNA molecule received a tag from a template-switch adaptor that had 12 random nucleotides. From the 5' RACE reads, TCRdb called clonotypes with MiXCR, one entry per CDR3 protein. The profile shows about 970,000 distinct CDR3 sequences, about 53% of them singletons. The sample was blood. The chain has TRBV28 and TRBJ2-7; 7 bases are a match to TRBD2. This TCR came from a woman in her fifties or sixties in good health. CDR3 loop: CATRDYSYEQYF. In DNA form, the CDR3 reads TGTGCCACCCGGGACTACTCCTACGAGCAGTACTTC.